The T cell receptor (beta chain) described here comes from a study of blood T cells in healthy people across ages. Turning to the study itself: About one barcoded beta molecule per two T cells was the capture yield of template switching. Study-wide results and caveats: Age showed a roughly linear inverse relationship with TCR beta diversity per million T cells. TCR beta diversity tracked closely with naive T cell percentage.

It was with a sample-barcoded 5' primer and a J-beta primer mix that a second PCR of roughly 7 to 12 cycles was run. TCRdb itself ran the 5' RACE reads through MiXCR, one entry per CDR3 protein. Among about 1.5 million distinct CDR3 sequences, 35% to 45% were seen once, and the ten largest hold 4%. Healthy Caucasians from Russia aged about 6 to 100 served as donors. The CDR3 has 14 amino acids. Trimming cost V 5 bases and J 1 base, with 11 bases left between them. The V gene's germline CDR1 is MNHEY and CDR2 SMNVEV (reference sequence). This clonotype was observed a few times. The antigen is not known.

V and J are TRBV27 and TRBJ1-1; D gene ambiguous. This sequence was found in a woman in her late teens or twenties in good health. The source material was blood. For the CDR3, the DNA is TGTGCCAGCAGTATGCGGGTCCCGAACACTGAAGCTTTCTTT. It codes for CASSMRVPNTEAFF.